The entry below gives a single TCR beta chain sequence along with its context. Authors' methods: Reference gene primer amplification gave estimated nucleated cell counts. Only in-frame clones appear in the TCRdb table, and some are missing; sequencing was by immunoSEQ multiplex PCR. That table is the source of V, J and clone size, and D and trimming were worked out from the DNA. The table has 200,000 to 300,000 clones, roughly 86% seen once. From germline, CDR1 is SGHKS and CDR2 YYEKEE (reference sequence). The ends were cut back, 1 base at V and 0 bases at J, with 11 bases in the middle. This CDR3 comprises 16 residues. This record belongs to a study of blood T cell repertoires in COVID-19. The wider study: The United States, Italy and Spain were the sources of the acute and convalescent COVID-19 samples. The cDNA or gDNA used as material had been derived from T cells, B-cell-depleted T cells, or PBMCs.

Sequenced: peripheral blood. The chain joins TRBV5-5 to TRBJ2-1; D perhaps matches TRBD2 (5 bases). The receptor was derived from a woman between 25 and 40 years old with acute or convalescent COVID-19. DNA of the CDR3: TGTGCCAGCAGCTTGATCGGGGATTTCTCCTACAATGAGCAGTTCTTC. The encoded protein is CASSLIGDFSYNEQFF.